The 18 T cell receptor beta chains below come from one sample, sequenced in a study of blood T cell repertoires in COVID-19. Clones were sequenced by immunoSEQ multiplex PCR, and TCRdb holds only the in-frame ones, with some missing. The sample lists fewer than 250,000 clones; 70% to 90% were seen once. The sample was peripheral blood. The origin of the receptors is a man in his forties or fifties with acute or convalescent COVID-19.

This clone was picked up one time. The CDR3 DNA follows: TGTGCCAGCTCACCACCGGTTCGCAGCGGATTAAGGACCCAGTACTTC. Residues: CASSPPVRSGLRTQYF. The chain uses TRBV18 and TRBJ2-5; D is perhaps TRBD2 (5 bases). Germline V gene data show CDR1 as KGHSH and CDR2 as LQKENI. The CDR3 has 16 residues. Trimming cost V 0 bases and J 7 bases, with 18 bases left between them.

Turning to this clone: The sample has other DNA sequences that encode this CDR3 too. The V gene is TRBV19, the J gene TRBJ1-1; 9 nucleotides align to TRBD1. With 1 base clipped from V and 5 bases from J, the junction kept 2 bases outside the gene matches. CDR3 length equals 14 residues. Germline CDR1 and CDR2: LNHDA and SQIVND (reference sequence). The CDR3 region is CASSIGQGGTEAFF. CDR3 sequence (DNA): TGTGCCAGTAGTATAGGACAGGGGGGAACTGAAGCTTTCTTT.

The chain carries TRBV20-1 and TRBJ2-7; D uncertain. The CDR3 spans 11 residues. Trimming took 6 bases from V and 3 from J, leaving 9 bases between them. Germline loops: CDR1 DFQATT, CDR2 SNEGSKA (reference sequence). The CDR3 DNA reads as TGCAGTGCCAACGACAACTACGAGCAGTACTTC. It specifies CSANDNYEQYF.

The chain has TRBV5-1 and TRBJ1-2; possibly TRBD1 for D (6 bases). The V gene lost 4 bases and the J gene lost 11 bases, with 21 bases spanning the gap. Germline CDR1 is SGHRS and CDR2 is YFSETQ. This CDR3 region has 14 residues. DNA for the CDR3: TGCGCCAGCAGCCCCGGACAGCCGCTAAGTAGATACACCTTC. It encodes CASSPGQPLSRYTF.

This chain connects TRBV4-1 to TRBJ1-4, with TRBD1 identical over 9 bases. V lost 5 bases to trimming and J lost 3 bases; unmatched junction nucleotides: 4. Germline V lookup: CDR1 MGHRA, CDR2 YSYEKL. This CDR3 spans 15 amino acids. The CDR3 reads CASSYGTGPNEKLFF. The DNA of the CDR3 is TGCGCCAGCAGCTATGGGACAGGGCCTAATGAAAAACTGTTTTTT.

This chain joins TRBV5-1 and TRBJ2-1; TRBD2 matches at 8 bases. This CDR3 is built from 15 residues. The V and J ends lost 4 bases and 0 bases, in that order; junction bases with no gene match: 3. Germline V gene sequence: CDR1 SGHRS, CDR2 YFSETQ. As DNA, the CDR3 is TGCGCCAGCAGCCGGGGGGGACACTCCTACAATGAGCAGTTCTTC. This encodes CASSRGGHSYNEQFF.

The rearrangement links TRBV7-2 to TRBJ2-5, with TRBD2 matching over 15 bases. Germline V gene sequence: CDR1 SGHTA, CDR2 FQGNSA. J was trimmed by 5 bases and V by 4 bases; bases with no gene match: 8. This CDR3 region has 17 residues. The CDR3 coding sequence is TGTGCCAGCAGCTCTCCCGGACTAGCGGGGGGGCTTGAGACCCAGTACTTC. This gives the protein CASSSPGLAGGLETQYF.

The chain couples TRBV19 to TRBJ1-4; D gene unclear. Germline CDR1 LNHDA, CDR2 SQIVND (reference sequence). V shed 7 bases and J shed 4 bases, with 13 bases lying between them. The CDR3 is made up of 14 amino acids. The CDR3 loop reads CASNPTSLNEKLFF. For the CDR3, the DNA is TGTGCCAGTAATCCTACGAGCCTTAATGAAAAACTGTTTTTT.

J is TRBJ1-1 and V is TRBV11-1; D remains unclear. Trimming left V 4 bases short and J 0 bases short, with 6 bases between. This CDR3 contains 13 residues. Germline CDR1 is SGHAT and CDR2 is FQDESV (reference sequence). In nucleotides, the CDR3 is TGTGCCAGCAGCTCCAACATGAACACTGAAGCTTTCTTT. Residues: CASSSNMNTEAFF.

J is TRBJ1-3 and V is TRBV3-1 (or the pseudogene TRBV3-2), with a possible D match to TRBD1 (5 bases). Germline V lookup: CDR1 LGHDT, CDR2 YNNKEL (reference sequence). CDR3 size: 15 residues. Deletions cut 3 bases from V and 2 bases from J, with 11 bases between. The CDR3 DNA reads TGTGCCAGCAGCCACCTCAGACAGACTGGAAACACCATATATTTT. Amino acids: CASSHLRQTGNTIYF.

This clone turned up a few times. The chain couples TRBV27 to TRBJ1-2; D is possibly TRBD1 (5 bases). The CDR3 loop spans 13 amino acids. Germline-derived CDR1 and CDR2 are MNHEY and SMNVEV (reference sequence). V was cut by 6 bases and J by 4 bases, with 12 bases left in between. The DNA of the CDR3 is TGTGCCAGCAGCCCCAGGGTTACCTATGGCTACACCTTC. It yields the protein CASSPRVTYGYTF.

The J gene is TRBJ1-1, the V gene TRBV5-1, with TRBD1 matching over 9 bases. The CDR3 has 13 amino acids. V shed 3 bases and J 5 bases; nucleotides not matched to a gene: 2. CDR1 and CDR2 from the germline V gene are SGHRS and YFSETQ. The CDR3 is CASSYGQGTEAFF. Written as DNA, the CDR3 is TGCGCCAGCAGCTACGGACAGGGGACTGAAGCTTTCTTT.

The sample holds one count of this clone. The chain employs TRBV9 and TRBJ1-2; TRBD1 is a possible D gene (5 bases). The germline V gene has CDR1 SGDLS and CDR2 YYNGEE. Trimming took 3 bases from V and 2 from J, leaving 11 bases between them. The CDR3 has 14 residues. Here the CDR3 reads CASSEGPRNYGYTF. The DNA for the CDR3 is TGTGCCAGCAGCGAGGGGCCGCGGAACTATGGCTACACCTTC.

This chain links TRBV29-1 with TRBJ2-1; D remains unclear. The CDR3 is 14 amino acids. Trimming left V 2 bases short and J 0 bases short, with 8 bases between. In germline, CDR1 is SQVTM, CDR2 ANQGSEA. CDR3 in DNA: TGCAGCGTTGAATTAGTAGACTCCTACAATGAGCAGTTCTTC. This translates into CSVELVDSYNEQFF.

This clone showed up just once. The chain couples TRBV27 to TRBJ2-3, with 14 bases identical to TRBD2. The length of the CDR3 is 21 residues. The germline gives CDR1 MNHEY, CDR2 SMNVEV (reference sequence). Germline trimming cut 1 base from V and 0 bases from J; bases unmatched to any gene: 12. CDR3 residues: CASSLLRTSGGWGGSTDTQYF. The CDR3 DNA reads TGTGCCAGCAGTTTATTGAGGACTAGCGGGGGGTGGGGTGGGAGCACAGATACGCAGTATTTT.

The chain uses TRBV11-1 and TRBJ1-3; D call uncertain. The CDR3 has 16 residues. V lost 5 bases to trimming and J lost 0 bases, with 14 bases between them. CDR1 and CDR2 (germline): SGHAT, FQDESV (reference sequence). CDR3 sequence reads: CASSSGIRHSGNTIYF. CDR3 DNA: TGTGCCAGCAGCAGCGGTATCAGACACTCTGGAAACACCATATATTTT.

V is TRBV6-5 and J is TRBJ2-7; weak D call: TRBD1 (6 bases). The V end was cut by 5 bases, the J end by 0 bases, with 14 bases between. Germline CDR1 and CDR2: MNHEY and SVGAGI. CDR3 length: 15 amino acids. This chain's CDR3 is CASSTTGFSSYEQYF. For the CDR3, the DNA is TGTGCCAGCAGTACGACAGGTTTCAGCTCCTACGAGCAGTACTTC.

The CDR3, as DNA: TGTGCCATTACTCCTCAGACAGGGGGCGTTTACGAGCAGTACTTC. It specifies CAITPQTGGVYEQYF. The V and J genes are TRBV6-5 and TRBJ2-7, with 10 positions matching TRBD1. Germline V gives CDR1 MNHEY, CDR2 SVGAGI. The V and J ends lost 10 bases and 4 bases, in that order; junction bases with no gene match: 13. CDR3 size: 15 residues.